The 17 T cell receptor beta chains listed next were all sequenced from one sample in a study of T cell repertoires in cytomegalovirus infection. TCRdb ran MiXCR on the reads and lists one entry per CDR3 protein. Among around 260,000 distinct CDR3 sequences, approximately 9.2% were seen once, and the ten largest hold around 16%. The sequencing sample was made of PBMCs. These receptors were taken from a human donor in good health (CMV status not recorded). Some clones in this sample may be carry-over from other donors' samples.

This clonotype has at least ten counts. The chain has TRBV11-2 and TRBJ1-5; D might be TRBD1 (6 bases). V lost 1 base to trimming and J lost 8 bases, with 12 bases between them. The CDR3 covers 14 residues. Looked up from germline, CDR1 is SGHAT and CDR2 is FQNNGV. This CDR3 reads CASSLGGGREPQHF. In DNA, the CDR3 is TGTGCCAGCAGCTTAGGGGGGGGCAGGGAGCCCCAGCATTTT.

The table lists this clonotype with many counts. This chain links TRBV7-2 with TRBJ2-5; 8 bases map to TRBD1. The CDR3 is made up of 14 amino acids. V trimming: 2 bases; J trimming: 2 bases; junction bases outside the gene matches: 1. Germline CDR1 SGHTA, CDR2 FQGNSA. The CDR3 reads CASSLHRGQETQYF. CDR3 sequence (DNA): TGTGCCAGCAGCTTACACAGGGGGCAAGAGACCCAGTACTTC.

This clonotype was seen repeatedly, ten times or more. In DNA, the CDR3 is TGTGCCAGCAGCCCTGGATCCGGAGGGAACTATGGCTACACCTTC. This encodes CASSPGSGGNYGYTF. V gene TRBV7-9 combines with J gene TRBJ1-2; D is ambiguous. Germline lookup yields CDR1 SEHNR and CDR2 FQNEAQ (reference sequence). The V end was cut by 5 bases, the J end by 2 bases, with 15 bases between. This CDR3 spans 15 amino acids.

The table lists this clonotype with many counts. The chain has TRBV7-6 and TRBJ2-7; D not certain. The V gene's germline CDR1 is SGHVS and CDR2 FNYEAQ. The CDR3 length is 13 residues. The germline V and J ends were trimmed by 1 base and 3 bases, with 7 bases remaining between them. CDR3 in DNA: TGTGCCAGCAGCTTAGAAAACGTCTACGAGCAGTACTTC. Translation gives CASSLENVYEQYF.

This clonotype was counted many times. The V gene is TRBV7-2, the J gene TRBJ2-4, with D possibly matching TRBD1 (5 bases). The ends were cut back, 2 bases at V and 5 bases at J, with 7 bases in the middle. The CDR3 spans 13 residues. Germline loops: CDR1 SGHTA, CDR2 FQGNSA. This CDR3 is CASSLSRENIQYF. The CDR3 nucleotides read TGTGCCAGCAGCTTATCCAGGGAAAACATTCAGTACTTC.

This clonotype was detected ten times or more. V and J are TRBV6-5 and TRBJ1-1, with 10 nucleotides matching TRBD1. CDR1 and CDR2 from the germline V gene are MNHEY and SVGAGI. There are 15 residues in the CDR3. The V gene end was trimmed by 3 bases and the J gene end by 5 bases; junction bases not matched to a gene: 6. CDR3 DNA sequence: TGTGCCAGCAGTTATTCCATGGGACAGGGGACTGAAGCTTTCTTT. The encoded protein is CASSYSMGQGTEAFF.

This clonotype has only a few counts. The chain has TRBV19 and TRBJ2-2; TRBD2 matches 11 bases. With V trimmed by 7 bases and J by 3 bases, 10 bases remained unmatched. This CDR3 has 17 residues. The germline V gene has CDR1 LNHDA and CDR2 SQIVND (reference sequence). CDR3 sequence: CASTSSGTSGYTGELFF. The DNA of the CDR3 is TGTGCCAGTACCTCGTCCGGGACTAGCGGCTACACCGGGGAGCTGTTTTTT. Based on the CDR3 plus reference TRBV19 and TRBJ2-2, the full variable domain is DGGITQSPKYLFRKEGQNVTLSCEQNLNHDAMYWYRQDPGQGLRLIYYSQIVNDFQKGDIAEGYSVSREKKESFPLTVTSAQKNPTAFYLCASTSSGTSGYTGELFFGEGSRLTVL.

V usage is TRBV4-1 and J usage is TRBJ1-1; D remains unclear. This CDR3 has 12 residues. Trimming stripped 1 base from V and 3 bases from J, with 3 bases between. Germline V lookup: CDR1 MGHRA, CDR2 YSYEKL. CDR3 sequence reads: CASSQVHTEAFF. The CDR3 coding sequence is TGCGCCAGCAGCCAAGTCCACACTGAAGCTTTCTTT.

This sequence joins TRBV6-2 or TRBV6-3 and TRBJ2-5; D is undetermined. Germline V gives CDR1 MNHEY, CDR2 SVGEGT. The germline V and J ends were trimmed by 7 bases and 5 bases, with 11 bases remaining between them. CDR3 length: 12 amino acids. This CDR3 is CASNPGRETQYF. CDR3 nucleotides: TGTGCCAGCAATCCAGGAAGGGAGACCCAGTACTTC.

In this sample, this clonotype turned up many times. The chain is built from TRBV7-2 and TRBJ1-2, with a weak D call TRBD1 (6 bases). With 1 base removed from V and 4 bases from J, the gap between germline ends came to 10 bases. In germline, CDR1 is SGHTA, CDR2 FQGNSA. This CDR3 spans 14 amino acids. For the CDR3, the DNA is TGTGCCAGCAGCTTAGGTGGCAGGGGCTATGGCTACACCTTC. This sequence encodes CASSLGGRGYGYTF.

V and J are TRBV7-2 and TRBJ2-2; D could derive from TRBD1 or TRBD2 (5 bases each). V was clipped by 5 bases and J by 1 base, with 11 bases between them. The CDR3 loop spans 15 amino acids. In germline, CDR1 is SGHTA, CDR2 FQGNSA. The CDR3 nucleotides read TGTGCCAGCAGCGGGGGACGTCTGAACACCGGGGAGCTGTTTTTT. It encodes CASSGGRLNTGELFF.

Ten or more counts support this clonotype. This rearrangement joins TRBV18 to TRBJ2-3, with TRBD2 identical over 9 bases. V was clipped by 5 bases and J by 4 bases; unmatched bases: 10. Germline lookup yields CDR1 KGHSH and CDR2 LQKENI. CDR3 length: 16 residues. CDR3 sequence: CASSALAGSLADTQYF. DNA of the CDR3: TGTGCCAGCTCAGCTCTAGCGGGAAGCTTGGCAGATACGCAGTATTTT.

Only a few counts were recorded for this clonotype. V and J are TRBV2 and TRBJ1-1, with D unresolved. V lost 0 bases and J 10 bases, leaving 9 bases between the germline ends. This CDR3 comprises 12 residues. CDR1 is SNHLY and CDR2 is FYNNEI in the germline V gene. The CDR3 region has the DNA TGTGCCAGCAGTGAAGCGCGATTGAGAGCTTTCTTT. It encodes CASSEARLRAFF.

This clonotype was seen at least ten times. The chain recombines TRBV7-8 with TRBJ2-7; D call uncertain. Germline-derived CDR1 and CDR2 are SGHVS and FQNEAQ. The CDR3 contains 15 residues. Deletions cut 1 base from V and 3 bases from J, with 13 bases between. DNA of the CDR3: TGTGCCAGCAGCTTAGTTTCGCAGGCGCTCTACGAGCAGTACTTC. Translating it yields CASSLVSQALYEQYF.

V usage is TRBV12-3 or TRBV12-4 and J usage is TRBJ1-1; TRBD1 matches 12 bases. V gave up 4 bases and J gave up 4 bases; unmatched junction bases: 7. This CDR3 is built from 16 residues. The CDR3 DNA follows: TGTGCCAGCAGTTCCGGGACAGGGGGCCGGGGCACTGAAGCTTTCTTT. It encodes CASSSGTGGRGTEAFF.

This clonotype was observed many times. The rearrangement joins TRBV7-2 to TRBJ2-5; 8 positions match TRBD2. CDR3 length: 17 residues. The V gene's germline CDR1 is SGHTA and CDR2 FQGNSA. After removal of 0 bases from V and 5 bases from J, the junction contained 11 bases not matched to a gene. The DNA for the CDR3 is TGTGCCAGCAGCTTAGCCGGGGCGGGGGGTATCCCGGAGACCCAGTACTTC. The encoded protein is CASSLAGAGGIPETQYF.

This clonotype turned up a few times. J is TRBJ1-2 and V is TRBV7-2, with a weak D call TRBD1 (5 bases). Trimming shortened V by 1 base and J by 4 bases, and 10 bases separated the two germline ends. Germline V gene sequence: CDR1 SGHTA, CDR2 FQGNSA. CDR3 size: 14 residues. The CDR3 region is CASSLDTGRYGYTF. Written as DNA, the CDR3 is TGTGCCAGCAGCTTAGATACAGGTCGCTATGGCTACACCTTC.